Shown below are 30 T cell receptor beta chains from a single sample sequenced in a study of cytomegalovirus exposure and HLA in healthy donors. The method was immunoSEQ multiplex PCR; TCRdb's version includes in-frame clones alone and lacks a portion of them. The data contain 200,000 to 300,000 clones, less than 95% of them singletons. The sequenced sample consisted of PBMCs. The source is a woman under 40 in good health and CMV-seronegative.

The J gene is TRBJ1-2, the V gene TRBV19; weak D call: TRBD1 (5 bases). The CDR3 contains 14 residues. Germline loops: CDR1 LNHDA, CDR2 SQIVND (reference sequence). The V end was cut by 0 bases, the J end by 5 bases, with 10 bases between. The CDR3 region has the DNA TGTGCCAGTAGTATAGACCTCCGACAGTATGGCTACACCTTC. This translates into CASSIDLRQYGYTF.

The chain has TRBV27 and TRBJ1-3; D unresolved. The ends were cut back, 4 bases at V and 0 bases at J, with 4 bases in the middle. Germline loops: CDR1 MNHEY, CDR2 SMNVEV (reference sequence). The CDR3 extends over 13 amino acids. In DNA form, the CDR3 reads TGTGCCAGCAGTTCCGGCTCTGGAAACACCATATATTTT. Its translation: CASSSGSGNTIYF.

The chain combines TRBV6-5 with TRBJ2-5; maybe TRBD1 (5 bases). V was pared by 8 bases and J by 5 bases, with 15 bases between. This CDR3 has 13 residues. Germline CDR1 is MNHEY and CDR2 is SVGAGI. The CDR3, as DNA: TGTGCCAGCTTGTCAGGGATCAGGGAGACCCAGTACTTC. Translated, it gives CASLSGIRETQYF.

The chain uses TRBV27 and TRBJ2-3; D not certain. CDR1 is MNHEY, CDR2 SMNVEV, per germline (reference sequence). This CDR3 spans 16 amino acids. Deletions cut 0 bases from V and 0 bases from J, with 10 bases between. CDR3 bases: TGTGCCAGCAGTTTATCGGGTCTACTCAGCACAGATACGCAGTATTTT. Encoded protein: CASSLSGLLSTDTQYF.

This clone has just one count. The chain uses TRBV27 and TRBJ2-1; D is undetermined. CDR1 and CDR2 from the germline V gene are MNHEY and SMNVEV (reference sequence). This CDR3 region has 14 residues. V gave up 6 bases and J gave up 0 bases, with 9 bases separating them. DNA of the CDR3: TGTGCCAGCAGCCCAGTGAGCTCCTACAATGAGCAGTTCTTC. It translates to CASSPVSSYNEQFF.

This clone came up a few times. CDR3 nucleotides: TGTGCCAGCAGGGCAGGGGAGGCTTTCTTT. Translated, it gives CASRAGEAFF. This chain joins TRBV2 and TRBJ1-1, with D maybe TRBD1 (6 bases). The V end was cut by 6 bases, the J end by 11 bases, with 10 bases between. From germline, CDR1 is SNHLY and CDR2 FYNNEI. This CDR3 comprises 10 residues.

The chain has TRBV5-4 and TRBJ1-1; perhaps TRBD1 as D (5 bases). Trimming left V 4 bases short and J 3 bases short, with 16 bases between. The germline V gene encodes CDR1 SGHNT and CDR2 YYREEE (reference sequence). This CDR3 spans 15 amino acids. Here the CDR3 reads CASSQPRGKYTEAFF. The CDR3 DNA follows: TGTGCCAGCAGCCAACCACGGGGGAAGTACACTGAAGCTTTCTTT.

This rearrangement joins TRBV4-2 to TRBJ1-4, with 8 positions matching TRBD1. The germline V gene has CDR1 LGHNA and CDR2 YNFKEQ. The CDR3 consists of 16 residues. Unmatched junction bases numbered 9, after V lost 3 bases and J lost 6 bases. CDR3 residues: CASSHAFDRGDEKLFF. CDR3 nucleotide sequence: TGTGCCAGCAGCCACGCCTTCGACAGGGGAGATGAAAAACTGTTTTTT.

This clone was detected only once. The chain couples TRBV11-2 to TRBJ2-3; no reliable D call. Germline V gives CDR1 SGHAT, CDR2 FQNNGV. This CDR3 region has 16 residues. The germline V and J ends were trimmed by 1 base and 3 bases, with 14 bases remaining between them. CDR3 residues: CASSLARSSGTDTQYF. CDR3 bases: TGTGCCAGCAGCTTAGCTCGGTCTTCGGGTACAGATACGCAGTATTTT.

The chain combines TRBV27 with TRBJ2-7, with D perhaps TRBD2 (6 bases). Germline values: CDR1 MNHEY, CDR2 SMNVEV (reference sequence). The germline V and J ends were trimmed by 4 bases and 6 bases, with 16 bases remaining between them. The CDR3 runs 14 residues. DNA of the CDR3: TGTGCCAGCAGTTCACGCGGGGCAAGTGGCGAGCAGTACTTC. As protein: CASSSRGASGEQYF.

This chain joins TRBV7-9 and TRBJ2-3; D is unclear. Germline loops: CDR1 SEHNR, CDR2 FQNEAQ (reference sequence). The CDR3 has 15 residues. V was clipped by 9 bases and J by 2 bases, with 18 bases between them. The CDR3 nucleotides read TGTGCCAGTTTCGTCTTGGATGAACACACAGATACGCAGTATTTT. As protein: CASFVLDEHTDTQYF.

This chain uses TRBV5-1 with TRBJ2-7; no reliable D call. Germline V gene data show CDR1 as SGHRS and CDR2 as YFSETQ. Trimming pared 0 bases from V and 0 bases from J, leaving 4 bases between. This CDR3 comprises 13 residues. CDR3 nucleotides: TGCGCCAGCAGCTTGGCTAGCTCCTACGAGCAGTACTTC. Protein: CASSLASSYEQYF.

In its sample, this clone was seen once. The J gene is TRBJ1-4, the V gene TRBV5-6; no definite D call. With 2 bases removed from V and 8 bases from J, the gap between germline ends came to 7 bases. The germline CDR1 and CDR2 sequences are SGHDT and YYEEEE. The length of the CDR3 is 12 residues. The CDR3 DNA follows: TGTGCCAGCAGCTTATATGGGGAAAAACTGTTTTTT. Protein: CASSLYGEKLFF.

CDR3 loop: CASSVVPGGTTGELFF. The CDR3 DNA is TGTGCCAGCAGCGTAGTTCCAGGGGGCACCACCGGGGAGCTGTTTTTT. V and J are TRBV9 and TRBJ2-2; TRBD1 matches at 8 bases. The CDR3 contains 16 residues. CDR1 and CDR2 (germline): SGDLS, YYNGEE. V lost 0 bases, J lost 4 bases, and 5 bases stayed unmatched.

V is TRBV5-1 and J is TRBJ2-1; possibly TRBD1 for D (6 bases). This CDR3 has 14 residues. CDR1 and CDR2 from the germline V gene are SGHRS and YFSETQ. Trimming stripped 0 bases from V and 8 bases from J, with 12 bases between. CDR3 sequence: CASSLGRWTDEQFF. The CDR3 DNA sequence: TGCGCCAGCAGCTTGGGAAGGTGGACAGATGAGCAGTTCTTC. The variable domain in full, with the rest retrieved from reference TRBV5-1 and TRBJ2-1, is KAGVTQTPRYLIKTRGQQVTLSCSPISGHRSVSWYQQTPGQGLQFLFEYFSETQRNKGNFPGRFSGRQFSNSRSEMNVSTLELGDSALYLCASSLGRWTDEQFFGPGTRLTVL.

The J gene is TRBJ2-7, the V gene TRBV7-9, with D perhaps given as TRBD1 or TRBD2 (5 bases each). The CDR3 totals 13 residues. Trimming took off 5 bases at V and 4 bases at J, with 12 bases between the two ends. Germline CDR1 SEHNR, CDR2 FQNEAQ (reference sequence). DNA for the CDR3: TGTGCCAGCAGCCCGAGTTGGGGGTACGAGCAGTACTTC. Translated, it gives CASSPSWGYEQYF. The complete variable domain, with remaining parts taken from reference TRBV7-9 and TRBJ2-7, reads DTGVSQNPRHKITKRGQNVTFRCDPISEHNRLYWYRQTLGQGPEFLTYFQNEAQLEKSRLLSDRFSAERPKGSFSTLEIQRTEQGDSAMYLCASSPSWGYEQYFGPGTRLTVT.

The gene calls are TRBV29-1 and TRBJ2-4, with D perhaps matching TRBD1 or TRBD2 (5 bases each). V lost 1 base and J lost 7, with 11 bases in between. CDR3 length equals 13 residues. Germline V gene lookup returns CDR1 SQVTM and CDR2 ANQGSEA. CDR3 sequence reads: CSVEVGTGNIQYF. CDR3 nucleotide sequence: TGCAGCGTTGAAGTTGGGACCGGGAACATTCAGTACTTC.

The chain has TRBV19 and TRBJ2-7, with D possibly being TRBD2 (5 bases). V lost 4 bases and J 0 bases, leaving 13 bases between the germline ends. The germline CDR1 and CDR2 sequences are LNHDA and SQIVND (reference sequence). This CDR3 is 15 amino acids long. The CDR3 region has the DNA TGTGCCAGTAGTACTTGGACGGGGAGCTCCTACGAGCAGTACTTC. It codes for CASSTWTGSSYEQYF.

V gene TRBV7-2 combines with J gene TRBJ1-1; D gene ambiguous. CDR3 length: 16 amino acids. Trimming took off 0 bases at V and 0 bases at J, with 11 bases between the two ends. Germline loops: CDR1 SGHTA, CDR2 FQGNSA. The CDR3 nucleotides read TGTGCCAGCAGCTTAGCCCCTCGCAGTCTGAACACTGAAGCTTTCTTT. Translating gives CASSLAPRSLNTEAFF.

This clone is a singleton in its sample. CDR3 DNA sequence: TGCGCCAGCAGCCCGGCTAGGCACAATGAGCAGTTCTTC. This gives the protein CASSPARHNEQFF. The rearrangement joins TRBV4-3 to TRBJ2-1; the D is unclear. The germline V and J ends were trimmed by 4 bases and 5 bases, with 9 bases remaining between them. The CDR3 loop spans 13 amino acids. CDR1 is LGHNA and CDR2 is YSLEER in the germline V gene.

The V and J genes are TRBV6-1 and TRBJ2-7; 8 nucleotides agree with TRBD1. Trimming took 4 bases from V and 4 from J; bases not matched to a gene: 9. The CDR3 spans 15 residues. Germline CDR1 reads MNHNS; CDR2 reads SASEGT. The CDR3 sequence is CASSVRDRSLYEQYF. In DNA, the CDR3 is TGTGCCAGCAGTGTCCGGGACAGGTCCTTATACGAGCAGTACTTC.

The rearrangement links TRBV4-2 to TRBJ1-4, with D uncertain. V lost 1 base to trimming and J lost 0 bases, with 3 bases between them. The CDR3 extends over 14 amino acids. Germline V gene sequence: CDR1 LGHNA, CDR2 YNFKEQ. CDR3 sequence: CASSQASTNEKLFF. CDR3 DNA sequence: TGTGCCAGCAGCCAAGCTTCAACTAATGAAAAACTGTTTTTT.

In this sample, this clone turned up a few times. The genes are TRBV6-1 and TRBJ1-1; D is ambiguous. Trimming cost V 4 bases and J 5 bases, with 11 bases left between them. The CDR3 loop spans 13 amino acids. Germline V gives CDR1 MNHNS, CDR2 SASEGT. The CDR3 spells CASSVPVATEAFF. In nucleotides, the CDR3 is TGTGCCAGCAGTGTGCCCGTCGCGACTGAAGCTTTCTTT.

The J gene is TRBJ1-2, the V gene TRBV10-3; tentatively, D is TRBD1 (5 bases). The germline V gene encodes CDR1 ENHRY and CDR2 SYGVKD. The CDR3 contains 15 residues. Trimming took off 6 bases at V and 7 bases at J, with 21 bases between the two ends. The CDR3 region is CAIRTYGQGRPGYTF. CDR3 nucleotide sequence: TGTGCCATCAGGACATATGGTCAGGGTCGACCTGGCTACACCTTC.

This clone was recorded a few times. Other nucleotide sequences from this sample produce the same CDR3. The CDR3: CSARRETQYF. The CDR3 DNA sequence: TGCAGTGCTAGGCGAGAGACCCAGTACTTC. V usage is TRBV20-1 and J usage is TRBJ2-5, with D unclear. Germline CDR1 DFQATT, CDR2 SNEGSKA (reference sequence). V lost 3 bases and J 4 bases, leaving 3 bases between the germline ends. There are 10 residues in the CDR3.

The chain is built from TRBV2 and TRBJ2-5; 11 bases are a match to TRBD2. Germline CDR1 SNHLY, CDR2 FYNNEI. J gave up 4 bases and V 6 bases, and 4 bases lay outside the gene matches. The CDR3 runs to 14 residues. In DNA form, the CDR3 reads TGTGCCAGCAGAGTAGCGGGGGGGGCAGAGACCCAGTACTTC. It specifies CASRVAGGAETQYF.

The chain is built from TRBV27 and TRBJ2-2; TRBD2 might be the D (5 bases). Per the germline V gene, CDR1 is MNHEY and CDR2 is SMNVEV (reference sequence). CDR3 length: 15 residues. V lost 3 bases, J lost 1 base, and 9 bases lay in between. The CDR3: CASSFSGKNTGELFF. CDR3 coding DNA: TGTGCCAGCAGTTTTTCCGGGAAGAACACCGGGGAGCTGTTTTTT.

The chain couples TRBV27 to TRBJ2-7; 9 bases fit TRBD2. The CDR3 has 14 amino acids. V dropped 5 bases and J dropped 4; count of bases not matched to a gene: 6. Germline lookup yields CDR1 MNHEY and CDR2 SMNVEV (reference sequence). CDR3 DNA: TGTGCCAGCAGTCCCGCGGGACTAGCTTACGAGCAGTACTTC. It yields the protein CASSPAGLAYEQYF.

This clone was seen once. This specimen includes other DNA sequences encoding the same CDR3. The genes are TRBV4-3 and TRBJ2-2; 10 nucleotides match TRBD2. V lost 3 bases to trimming and J lost 6 bases; unmatched junction nucleotides: 1. Per the germline V gene, CDR1 is LGHNA and CDR2 is YSLEER. CDR3 length equals 14 residues. The CDR3: CASSQLAGAGELFF. Here the CDR3 DNA reads TGCGCCAGCAGCCAGCTAGCGGGAGCCGGGGAGCTGTTTTTT.

The V gene is TRBV28, the J gene TRBJ1-5; 7 positions agree with TRBD1. Germline trimming cut 4 bases from V and 2 bases from J; bases unmatched to any gene: 2. Germline V CDR1 and CDR2: MDHEN, SYDVKM. This CDR3 spans 14 amino acids. The CDR3 spells CASSWGQRNQPQHF. The CDR3 nucleotides read TGTGCCAGCAGTTGGGGACAGCGCAATCAGCCCCAGCATTTT.